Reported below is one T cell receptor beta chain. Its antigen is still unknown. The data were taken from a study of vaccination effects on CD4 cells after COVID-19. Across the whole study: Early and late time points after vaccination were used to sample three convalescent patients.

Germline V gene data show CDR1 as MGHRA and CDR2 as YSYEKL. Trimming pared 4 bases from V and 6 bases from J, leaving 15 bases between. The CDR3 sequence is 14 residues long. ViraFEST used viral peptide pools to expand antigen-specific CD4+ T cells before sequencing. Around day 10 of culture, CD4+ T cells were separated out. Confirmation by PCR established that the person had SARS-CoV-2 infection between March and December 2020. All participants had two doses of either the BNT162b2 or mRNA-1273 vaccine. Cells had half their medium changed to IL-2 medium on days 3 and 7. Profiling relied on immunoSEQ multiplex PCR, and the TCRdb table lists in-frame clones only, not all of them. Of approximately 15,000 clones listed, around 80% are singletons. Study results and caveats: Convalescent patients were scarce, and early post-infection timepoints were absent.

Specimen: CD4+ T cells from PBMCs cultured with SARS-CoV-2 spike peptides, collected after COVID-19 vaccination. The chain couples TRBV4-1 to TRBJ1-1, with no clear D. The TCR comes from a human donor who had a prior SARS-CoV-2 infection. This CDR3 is CASSPTGRPSEAFF. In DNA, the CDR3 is TGCGCCAGCAGCCCCACTGGGAGACCTTCTGAAGCTTTCTTT.